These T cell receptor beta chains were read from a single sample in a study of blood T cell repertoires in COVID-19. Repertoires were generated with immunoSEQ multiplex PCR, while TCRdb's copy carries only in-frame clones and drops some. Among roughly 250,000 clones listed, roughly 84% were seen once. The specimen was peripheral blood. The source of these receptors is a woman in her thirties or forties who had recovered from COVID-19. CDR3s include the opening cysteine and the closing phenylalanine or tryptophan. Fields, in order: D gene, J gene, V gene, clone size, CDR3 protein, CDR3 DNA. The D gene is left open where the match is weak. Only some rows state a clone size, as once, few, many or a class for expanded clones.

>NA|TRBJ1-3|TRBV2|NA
CASGQGNSGNTIYF
TGTGCCTCCGGGCAGGGGAACTCTGGAAACACCATATATTTT
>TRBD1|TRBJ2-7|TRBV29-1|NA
CSVGPRDRSYEQYF
TGCAGCGTTGGACCGCGGGACAGGTCCTACGAGCAGTACTTC
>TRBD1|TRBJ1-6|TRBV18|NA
CASSRTGVGAPLHF
TGTGCCAGCTCACGGACAGGGGTCGGGGCACCCCTCCACTTT
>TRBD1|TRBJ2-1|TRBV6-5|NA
CASSPGQVGEQFF
TGTGCCAGCAGTCCAGGACAGGTCGGTGAGCAGTTCTTC
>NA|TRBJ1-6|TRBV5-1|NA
CASSLAATSGSPLHF
TGCGCCAGCAGCTTGGCAGCCACCAGCGGTTCACCCCTCCACTTT
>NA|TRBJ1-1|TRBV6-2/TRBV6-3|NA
CASSVQGNTEAFF
TGTGCCAGCAGTGTCCAGGGAAACACTGAAGCTTTCTTT
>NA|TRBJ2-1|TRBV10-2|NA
CASKGGLAYNEQFF
TGCGCCAGCAAGGGCGGGCTCGCCTACAATGAGCAGTTCTTC
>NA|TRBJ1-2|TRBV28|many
CASSLPPGQGYTF
TGTGCCAGCAGTTTACCCCCAGGGCAGGGCTACACCTTC
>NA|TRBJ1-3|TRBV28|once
CASSLLGPDSSGNTIYF
TGTGCCAGCAGTCTTCTCGGACCAGACAGCTCTGGAAACACCATATATTTT
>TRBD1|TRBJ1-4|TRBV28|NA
CASSPSPGTGWDEKLFF
TGTGCCAGCAGTCCAAGTCCCGGGACAGGGTGGGATGAAAAACTGTTTTTT
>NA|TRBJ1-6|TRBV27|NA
CASSFTPSGGVGNNSPLHF
TGTGCCAGCAGTTTTACCCCGTCGGGGGGGGTGGGCAATAATTCACCCCTCCACTTT
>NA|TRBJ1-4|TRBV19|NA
CASSVLTRSNEKLFF
TGTGCCAGTAGTGTTCTGACAAGGTCTAATGAAAAACTGTTTTTT
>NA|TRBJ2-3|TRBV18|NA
CASSLSPRGADTQYF
TGTGCCAGCTCTCTCTCCCCGCGAGGCGCAGATACGCAGTATTTT
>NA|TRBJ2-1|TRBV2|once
CASIAQGHEQFF
TGTGCCAGCATCGCACAGGGCCATGAGCAGTTCTTC
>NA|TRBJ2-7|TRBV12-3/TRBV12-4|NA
CASSFGGEQYF
TGTGCCAGCAGTTTTGGAGGCGAGCAGTACTTC
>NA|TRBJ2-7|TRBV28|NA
CASSFGGAIANEQYF
TGTGCCAGCTCCTTCGGCGGCGCAATAGCTAACGAGCAGTACTTC
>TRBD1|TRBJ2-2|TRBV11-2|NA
CASSPGQGLTGELFF
TGTGCCAGCAGCCCCGGACAGGGGCTCACCGGGGAGCTGTTTTTT
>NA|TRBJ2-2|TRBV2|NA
CASKQYLNTGELFF
TGTGCCAGCAAACAATATCTCAACACCGGGGAGCTGTTTTTT
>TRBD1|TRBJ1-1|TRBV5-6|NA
CASRLGQANTEAFF
TGTGCCAGCAGGTTGGGACAGGCGAACACTGAAGCTTTCTTT
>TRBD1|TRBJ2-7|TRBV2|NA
CASRDSVRKQYF
TGTGCCAGCCGGGACAGCGTTCGTAAGCAGTACTTC
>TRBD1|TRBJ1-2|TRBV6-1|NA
CASSASTPRTGGYGYTF
TGTGCCAGCAGTGCCTCAACCCCCAGGACAGGGGGCTATGGCTACACCTTC
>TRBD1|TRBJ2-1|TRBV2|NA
CASSVRDRATNEQFF
TGTGCCAGCAGTGTGCGGGACAGGGCTACGAATGAGCAGTTCTTC
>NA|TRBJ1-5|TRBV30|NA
CAWSSDSNQPQHF
TGTGCCTGGAGTAGCGATAGCAATCAGCCCCAGCATTTT
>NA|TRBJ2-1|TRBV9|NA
CASSVRPQGKEQFF
TGTGCCAGCAGCGTACGTCCCCAGGGGAAAGAGCAGTTCTTC
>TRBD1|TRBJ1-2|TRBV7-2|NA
CASSLDPGQGAYGYTF
TGTGCCAGCAGCCTCGATCCGGGACAGGGGGCGTATGGCTACACCTTC
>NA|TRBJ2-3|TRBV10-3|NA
CATEAEVTDTQYF
TGTGCCACGGAGGCGGAGGTGACAGATACGCAGTATTTT
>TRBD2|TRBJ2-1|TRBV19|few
CATQRGTYNEQFF
TGTGCCACCCAGCGGGGGACCTACAATGAGCAGTTCTTC
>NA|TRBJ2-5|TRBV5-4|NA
CASSGKAGQETQYF
TGTGCCAGCAGCGGCAAAGCAGGCCAAGAGACCCAGTACTTC
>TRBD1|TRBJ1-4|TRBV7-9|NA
CASRRTGGATNEKLFF
TGTGCCAGCAGGCGGACAGGGGGGGCAACTAATGAAAAACTGTTTTTT